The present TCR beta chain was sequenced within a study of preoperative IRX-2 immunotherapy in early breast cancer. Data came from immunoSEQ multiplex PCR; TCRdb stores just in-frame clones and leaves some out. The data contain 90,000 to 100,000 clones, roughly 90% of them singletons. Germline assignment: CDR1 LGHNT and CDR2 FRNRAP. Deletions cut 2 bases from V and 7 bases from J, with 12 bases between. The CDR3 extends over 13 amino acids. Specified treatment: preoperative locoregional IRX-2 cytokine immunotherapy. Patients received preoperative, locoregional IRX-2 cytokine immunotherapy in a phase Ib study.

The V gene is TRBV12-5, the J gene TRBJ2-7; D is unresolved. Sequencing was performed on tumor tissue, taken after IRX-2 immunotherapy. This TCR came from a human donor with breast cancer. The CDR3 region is CASGLMPGVEQYF. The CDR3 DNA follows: TGTGCTAGTGGTTTGATGCCTGGTGTGGAGCAGTACTTC.